The 13 T cell receptor beta chains presented below share a single source sample, sequenced in a study of blood T cell repertoires in COVID-19. The method was immunoSEQ multiplex PCR; TCRdb's version includes in-frame clones alone and lacks a portion of them. The repertoire holds hundreds of thousands of clones, with approximately 81% as singletons. The sample comprised peripheral blood. The receptors derive from a woman older than 75 with active or convalescent COVID-19.

The rearrangement links TRBV7-2 to TRBJ1-2; 9 nucleotides agree with TRBD1. Trimming at V came to 5 bases and at J to 5 bases, leaving 15 bases not matched to a gene. Germline V gene sequence: CDR1 SGHTA, CDR2 FQGNSA. The CDR3 sequence is 17 residues long. CDR3: CASSPRGQGSLRYGYTF. In nucleotides, the CDR3 is TGTGCCAGCAGCCCAAGGGGACAGGGCTCACTACGGTATGGCTACACCTTC.

The DNA of the CDR3 is TGTGCCAGTAGTGACGGGACTGGGTACGAGACCCAGTACTTC. Encoded protein: CASSDGTGYETQYF. The gene calls are TRBV19 and TRBJ2-5, with D perhaps TRBD2 (6 bases). Germline V CDR1 and CDR2: LNHDA, SQIVND (reference sequence). V lost 5 bases and J lost 5, with 15 bases in between. The CDR3 contains 14 residues.

The CDR3 bases are TGCGCCAGCAGCTTGTCTGGGGGCGGACGCTACGAGCAGTACTTC. As protein: CASSLSGGGRYEQYF. The V and J genes are TRBV5-1 and TRBJ2-7, with D tentatively TRBD1 (6 bases). V shed 1 base and J shed 3 bases, with 14 bases lying between them. The CDR3 covers 15 residues. CDR1 SGHRS and CDR2 YFSETQ come from the germline V gene.

This sequence joins TRBV28 and TRBJ2-5; TRBD2 matches 9 bases. From germline, CDR1 is MDHEN and CDR2 SYDVKM. With V trimmed by 3 bases and J by 4 bases, 0 bases remained unmatched. This CDR3 is built from 13 residues. The CDR3: CASSLRGGETQYF. The CDR3 nucleotides are TGTGCCAGCAGTTTGCGGGGGGGAGAGACCCAGTACTTC.

This clone was seen once. In DNA, the CDR3 is TGTGCCAGCGCTGACCGGCGGGGGGTTTCCTACAATGAGCAGTTCTTC. This translates into CASADRRGVSYNEQFF. The chain couples TRBV19 to TRBJ2-1, with TRBD2 matching 8 bases. CDR3 length equals 16 residues. Germline CDR1 LNHDA, CDR2 SQIVND (reference sequence). J gave up 1 base and V 9 bases, and 11 bases lay outside the gene matches.

The chain uses TRBV29-1 and TRBJ2-2; weak D call: TRBD2 (5 bases). CDR3 length: 14 residues. Germline assignment: CDR1 SQVTM and CDR2 ANQGSEA. V lost 4 bases to trimming and J lost 2 bases, with 11 bases between them. CDR3 in amino acids: CSVGRGANTGELFF. CDR3 nucleotides: TGCAGCGTTGGTCGGGGAGCTAACACCGGGGAGCTGTTTTTT.

J is TRBJ1-1 and V is TRBV11-2, with D unclear. The CDR3 consists of 13 residues. Germline-derived CDR1 and CDR2 are SGHAT and FQNNGV. The V end was cut by 5 bases, the J end by 10 bases, with 17 bases between. The CDR3 protein is CASSPDSGVGAFF. In DNA form, the CDR3 reads TGTGCCAGCAGCCCCGACTCCGGGGTAGGAGCTTTCTTT.

J is TRBJ2-3 and V is TRBV6-2 or TRBV6-3; 11 bases map to TRBD2. V lost 5 bases to trimming and J lost 6 bases; unmatched junction nucleotides: 19. Germline V gene lookup returns CDR1 MNHEY and CDR2 SVGEGT. The CDR3 spans 19 residues. CDR3 sequence reads: CASSTQWTSGSPGQDTQYF. CDR3 nucleotides: TGTGCCAGCAGTACCCAATGGACTAGCGGGTCGCCGGGGCAGGATACGCAGTATTTT.

V usage is TRBV6-5 and J usage is TRBJ2-3; 8 bases are shared with TRBD1. The CDR3 totals 16 residues. Losses at the gene ends were 0 bases for V and 2 bases for J; bases not matched to a gene: 4. From germline, CDR1 is MNHEY and CDR2 SVGAGI. The CDR3: CASSYSQGANTDTQYF. In nucleotides, the CDR3 is TGTGCCAGCAGTTACTCTCAGGGGGCTAACACAGATACGCAGTATTTT.

The table lists this clone with a few counts. The chain carries TRBV5-1 and TRBJ2-7, with no clear D. The CDR3 loop spans 13 amino acids. Germline V lookup: CDR1 SGHRS, CDR2 YFSETQ. V was pared by 0 bases and J by 7 bases, with 11 bases between. CDR3 nucleotide sequence: TGCGCCAGCAGCTTGGGGAGTTTGGAGGAGCAGTACTTC. It codes for CASSLGSLEEQYF.

CDR3 in DNA: TGTGCCAGCTCACCAAGAGGTTCGACCGAGCAGTACTTC. Protein: CASSPRGSTEQYF. This chain joins TRBV18 and TRBJ2-7; D gene unclear. Germline V gene data show CDR1 as KGHSH and CDR2 as LQKENI. CDR3 length equals 13 residues. Trimming removed 2 bases from V and 6 bases from J, with 11 bases in between.

This chain uses TRBV14 with TRBJ2-5; tentatively, D is TRBD2 (6 bases). This CDR3 is built from 14 residues. V shed 4 bases and J shed 6 bases, with 15 bases lying between them. Germline V gene sequence: CDR1 SGHDN, CDR2 FVKESK. CDR3 in DNA: TGTGCCAGCAGCCGCCGGGACTCTGGGAAGACCCAGTACTTC. Protein product: CASSRRDSGKTQYF.

This clone has only one observation. The rearrangement links TRBV19 to TRBJ1-2; 7 positions match TRBD1. Looked up from germline, CDR1 is LNHDA and CDR2 is SQIVND (reference sequence). This CDR3 has 15 residues. V lost 4 bases to trimming and J lost 3 bases; unmatched junction nucleotides: 8. CDR3 sequence reads: CASSRNAGTDYGYTF. DNA of the CDR3: TGTGCCAGTAGTAGAAACGCCGGGACAGACTATGGCTACACCTTC.